Listed below are T cell receptor beta chains from one sample, sequenced in a study of beta chain features in type 1 diabetes. Using immunoSEQ multiplex PCR, the repertoire was profiled, and TCRdb retains in-frame clones only, with some absent. The sample lists fewer than 250,000 clones, about 10% occurring once. The sample consisted of naive CD4+ T cells from blood. The receptors were sampled from a woman aged 18-30 years in good health. The CDR3 runs from the conserved cysteine through the conserved F or W. D genes are given only for firm matches. The size field is filled for only some rows; it gives once, few, many or a size class.

-,TRBD1,TRBJ2-1,TRBV6-1,CASNEGGQGLNEQFF,TGTGCCAGCAATGAAGGGGGACAGGGTCTGAATGAGCAGTTCTTC
few,TRBD2,TRBJ2-3,TRBV6-1,CASSEVPGGGDTQYF,TGTGCCAGCAGTGAAGTGCCGGGAGGGGGAGATACGCAGTATTTT
few,-,TRBJ1-1,TRBV29-1,CSVGKPGQKNTEAFF,TGCAGCGTTGGGAAACCTGGACAGAAGAACACTGAAGCTTTCTTT
-,TRBD2,TRBJ2-5,TRBV6-5,CASRRLAGGGETQYF,TGTGCCAGCAGAAGACTAGCGGGAGGGGGAGAGACCCAGTACTTC
many,-,TRBJ2-5,TRBV29-1,CSVAEGETQYF,TGCAGCGTGGCGGAGGGGGAGACCCAGTACTTC
few,-,TRBJ2-1,TRBV6-5,CASYRANEQFF,TGTGCCAGTTACAGGGCTAATGAGCAGTTCTTC
-,TRBD1,TRBJ2-1,TRBV9,CASSVVSGTGGSYNEQFF,TGTGCCAGCAGCGTCGTCTCCGGGACAGGGGGCTCCTACAATGAGCAGTTCTTC
-,TRBD1,TRBJ2-5,TRBV6-5,CATTPRGGWETQYF,TGTGCCACCACTCCGAGAGGGGGCTGGGAGACCCAGTACTTC
few,-,TRBJ2-3,TRBV5-1,CASSPPYQGATDTQYF,TGCGCCAGCAGCCCCCCGTATCAGGGCGCCACAGATACGCAGTATTTT
-,-,TRBJ2-3,TRBV5-1,CASSIGEGTTDTQYF,TGCGCCAGCAGTATAGGTGAGGGAACCACAGATACGCAGTATTTT
-,-,TRBJ1-1,TRBV9,CASSVGPRANTEAFF,TGTGCCAGCAGCGTAGGGCCCAGGGCGAACACTGAAGCTTTCTTT
few,-,TRBJ2-4,TRBV6-5,CASSLGGSLAKNIQYF,TGTGCCAGCAGTTTGGGGGGAAGTCTAGCCAAAAACATTCAGTACTTC
few,-,TRBJ1-5,TRBV5-5,CASSLAALEPQHF,TGTGCCAGCAGCTTGGCTGCGTTGGAGCCCCAGCATTTT
-,-,TRBJ2-1,TRBV7-9,CASSLRNEQFF,TGTGCCAGCAGCCTACGCAATGAGCAGTTCTTC
many,-,TRBJ1-1,TRBV5-4,CASSLPGSMLRAFF,TGTGCCAGCAGCTTGCCAGGTTCAATGTTAAGAGCTTTCTTT
-,-,TRBJ1-3,TRBV14,CASSPRAAGNTIYF,TGTGCCAGCAGCCCCAGGGCAGCTGGAAACACCATATATTTT
few,-,TRBJ1-5,TRBV6-6,CASSSLTGTNQPQHF,TGTGCCAGCAGTTCTCTCACAGGCACCAATCAGCCCCAGCATTTT
few,TRBD2,TRBJ2-2,TRBV6-1,CASSGLAGVVGELFF,TGTGCCAGCAGTGGGCTAGCGGGAGTAGTCGGGGAGCTGTTTTTT
-,-,TRBJ1-6,TRBV7-8,CASSLVGGSSYNSPLHF,TGTGCCAGCAGCTTAGTTGGGGGGAGCTCCTATAATTCACCCCTCCACTTT
few,TRBD1,TRBJ1-2,TRBV7-2,CASSSGQLYGYTF,TGTGCCAGCAGCTCGGGACAGCTCTATGGCTACACCTTC
few,TRBD2,TRBJ2-5,TRBV5-4,CASSLVGLAGEETQYF,TGTGCCAGCAGCTTGGTGGGACTAGCGGGAGAAGAGACCCAGTACTTC
few,-,TRBJ2-1,TRBV5-1,CASRPRIAGDNEQFF,TGCGCCAGCAGACCGAGGATCGCAGGGGACAATGAGCAGTTCTTC
-,-,TRBJ1-5,TRBV30,CAWVGQIGQPQHF,TGTGCCTGGGTGGGGCAGATCGGTCAGCCCCAGCATTTT
few,-,TRBJ2-7,TRBV4-1,CASSLDPGSAPYEQYF,TGCGCCAGCAGCCTTGACCCAGGCTCGGCCCCCTACGAGCAGTACTTC
-,-,TRBJ1-3,TRBV30,CAWSASRVSGNTIYF,TGTGCCTGGAGTGCAAGCAGGGTCTCTGGAAACACCATATATTTT
-,TRBD1,TRBJ2-3,TRBV7-2,CASSPRGQSTDTQYF,TGTGCCAGCAGCCCCAGGGGACAGAGCACAGATACGCAGTATTTT
-,-,TRBJ2-1,TRBV18,CASSPGQGFNEQFF,TGTGCCAGCTCACCCGGGCAGGGGTTCAATGAGCAGTTCTTC
few,-,TRBJ1-5,TRBV15,CATSRDSSRGLQPQHF,TGTGCCACCAGCAGAGATTCCTCCAGGGGATTACAGCCCCAGCATTTT
-,-,TRBJ2-5,TRBV4-1,CASSQEGGQETQYF,TGCGCCAGCAGCCAAGAGGGCGGGCAAGAGACCCAGTACTTC